This entry is about one T cell receptor (beta chain). The antigen remains undetermined. The data are from a study of cytomegalovirus exposure and HLA in healthy donors. PCR used 60 Vbeta primers and 13 Jbeta primers. Method: immunoSEQ multiplex PCR; TCRdb's copy keeps in-frame clones and lacks some. The profile covers around 110,000 clones, with around 86% appearing a single time and 3.5% to 4.5% taken by the ten largest. Healthy donors of bone marrow made up the group. Findings and caveats of the study: In a later analysis, TCR beta V- and J-gene trimming was associated with a missense DCLRE1C variant. As confirmed in vitro, a few CMV-associated chains were specific for CMV antigens. No immune exposure information besides CMV serostatus was available.

With 2 bases removed from V and 3 bases from J, the gap between germline ends came to 14 bases. This CDR3 contains 16 residues. The germline V gene has CDR1 SGHAT and CDR2 FQDESV (reference sequence). This chain links TRBV11-1 with TRBJ1-3; D is perhaps TRBD1 (5 bases). The sequenced material came from PBMCs. The source is a woman aged 25-40 years in good health and CMV-seronegative. As DNA, the CDR3 is TGTGCCAGCAGCTTAAACCCGGGACTCGTTGGAAACACCATATATTTT. This gives the protein CASSLNPGLVGNTIYF.